The 10 T cell receptor beta chains given below trace back to one sample, sequenced in a study of T cell repertoires in aging, cancer and after chemotherapy. TCR beta rearrangements were amplified from peripheral blood genomic DNA. Multiplex touch-down PCR with TRB-A/B primers amplified rearranged V-D-J TRB sequences. TCRdb used MiXCR to reprocess the multiplex PCR reads, holding one entry per CDR3 protein. The table has thousands of distinct CDR3 sequences, over 50% seen once. The specimen was blood. The receptors were gathered from a human donor in good health.

The V gene is TRBV29-1, the J gene TRBJ2-7; D assignment may be TRBD1 or TRBD2 (5 bases each). This CDR3 comprises 12 residues. Trimming pared 4 bases from V and 4 bases from J, leaving 11 bases between. Germline loops: CDR1 SQVTM, CDR2 ANQGSEA. CDR3: CSVGDPGYEQYF. The CDR3 nucleotides are TGCAGCGTTGGGGACCCGGGGTACGAGCAGTACTTC.

The rearrangement links TRBV19 to TRBJ2-5; either TRBD1 or TRBD2 may supply D (5 bases each). CDR1 is LNHDA, CDR2 SQIVND, per germline (reference sequence). This CDR3 comprises 13 residues. V lost 4 bases and J lost 1, with 7 bases in between. CDR3 amino acids: CASSRGTQETQYF. The CDR3 region has the DNA TGTGCCAGTAGTAGGGGGACCCAAGAGACCCAGTACTTC.

The chain recombines TRBV12-3 or TRBV12-4 with TRBJ2-7; unclear D gene. The V end lost 4 bases, the J end lost 4 bases, and 5 bases lay between the germline ends. The length of the CDR3 is 11 residues. The CDR3 DNA reads as TGTGCCAGCAGTTCCTTTTACGAGCAGTACTTC. Encoded protein: CASSSFYEQYF.

The chain joins TRBV6-1 to TRBJ2-5, with D perhaps TRBD2 (7 bases). Trimming left V 0 bases short and J 5 bases short, with 13 bases between. Germline CDR1 and CDR2: MNHNS and SASEGT. The CDR3 consists of 15 residues. CDR3 sequence: CASSEAGGARETQYF. The CDR3 DNA sequence: TGTGCCAGCAGTGAAGCTGGGGGGGCGAGGGAGACCCAGTACTTC.

The chain is built from TRBV7-2 and TRBJ2-1, with 10 nucleotides matching TRBD2. The V segment lost 3 bases and the J segment 9 bases; nucleotides outside the gene matches: 8. Germline assignment: CDR1 SGHTA and CDR2 FQGNSA. The CDR3 extends over 15 amino acids. CDR3 nucleotides: TGTGCCAGCAGCTTGGGTAGCGGGGGGCACAGTGAGCAGTTCTTC. Protein sequence: CASSLGSGGHSEQFF.

The rearrangement uses TRBV6-2 or TRBV6-3 and TRBJ2-1; D is ambiguous. The CDR3 is 15 residues long. V lost 5 bases and J 0 bases, leaving 11 bases between the germline ends. Germline V lookup: CDR1 MNHEY, CDR2 SVGEGT. This CDR3 is CASSDRLSSYNEQFF. The CDR3 DNA reads as TGTGCCAGCAGTGACCGTCTTAGCTCCTACAATGAGCAGTTCTTC.

The V gene is TRBV6-1, the J gene TRBJ1-1, with D unresolved. Germline CDR1 MNHNS, CDR2 SASEGT. The CDR3 spans 12 residues. V was clipped by 11 bases and J by 3 bases, with 13 bases between them. In DNA form, the CDR3 reads TGTGCCTGCCTCGGTCAGCACACTGAAGCTTTCTTT. Amino acid sequence: CACLGQHTEAFF.

The rearrangement links TRBV30 to TRBJ2-3, with D hard to call. Germline CDR1 and CDR2: GTSNPN and SVGIG (reference sequence). The CDR3 runs to 15 residues. V was trimmed by 0 bases and J by 0 bases, leaving 10 bases between them. The CDR3 sequence: CAWSVRAASTDTQYF. The CDR3 coding sequence is TGTGCCTGGAGTGTAAGGGCAGCGAGCACAGATACGCAGTATTTT.

The chain uses TRBV18 and TRBJ2-3, with D hard to call. The CDR3 runs 12 residues. Trimming removed 2 bases at V and 8 bases at J, with 8 bases between. Per the germline V gene, CDR1 is KGHSH and CDR2 is LQKENI. The CDR3 here is CASSPADTTQYF. CDR3 in DNA: TGTGCCAGCTCACCAGCAGATACTACGCAGTATTTT.

The rearrangement links TRBV10-3 to TRBJ2-7; D may match TRBD1 or TRBD2 (6 bases each). V was clipped by 3 bases and J by 7 bases, with 10 bases between them. From germline, CDR1 is ENHRY and CDR2 SYGVKD. CDR3 length: 12 amino acids. The CDR3 reads CAISEQGGEQYF. The CDR3 DNA sequence: TGTGCCATCAGTGAACAAGGGGGGGAGCAGTACTTC.